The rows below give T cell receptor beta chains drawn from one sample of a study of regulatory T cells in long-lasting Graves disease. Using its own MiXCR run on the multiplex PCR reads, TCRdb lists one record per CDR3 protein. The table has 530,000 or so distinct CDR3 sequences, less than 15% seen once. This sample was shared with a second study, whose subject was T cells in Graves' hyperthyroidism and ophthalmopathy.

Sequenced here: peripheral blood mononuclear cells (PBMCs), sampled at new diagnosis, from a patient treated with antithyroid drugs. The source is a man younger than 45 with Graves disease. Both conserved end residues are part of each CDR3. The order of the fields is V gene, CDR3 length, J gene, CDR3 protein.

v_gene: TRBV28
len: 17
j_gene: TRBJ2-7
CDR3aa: CASSLVASGRVSYEQYF

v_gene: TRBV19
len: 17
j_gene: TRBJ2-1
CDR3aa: CASSIVVGAGTYNEQFF

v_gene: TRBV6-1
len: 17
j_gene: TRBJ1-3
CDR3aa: CASKGGTDYPSGNTIYF

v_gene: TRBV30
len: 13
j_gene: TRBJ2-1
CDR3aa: CAVRRDLFHEQFF

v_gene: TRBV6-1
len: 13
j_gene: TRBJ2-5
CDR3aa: CATRTDALETQYF

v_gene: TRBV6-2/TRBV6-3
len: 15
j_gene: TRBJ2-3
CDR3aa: CASRLTDRVADTQYF

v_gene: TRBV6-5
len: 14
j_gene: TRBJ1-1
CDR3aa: CASSYGRLNTEAFF

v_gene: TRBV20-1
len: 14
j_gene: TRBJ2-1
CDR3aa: CSAREAGGSNEQFF

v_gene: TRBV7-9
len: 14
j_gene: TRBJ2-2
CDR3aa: CASSLRLVAGELFF

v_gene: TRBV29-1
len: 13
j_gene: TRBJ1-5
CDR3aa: CSISGADNQPQHF

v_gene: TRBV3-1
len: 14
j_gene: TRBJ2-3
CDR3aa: CASSHGTSPDTQYF

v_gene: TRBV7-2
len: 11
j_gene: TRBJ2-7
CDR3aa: CASSLALGQYF

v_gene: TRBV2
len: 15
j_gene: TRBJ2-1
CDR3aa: CASRGDRSSYNEQFF

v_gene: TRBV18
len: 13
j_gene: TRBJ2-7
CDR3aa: CASSPGYDREQHF

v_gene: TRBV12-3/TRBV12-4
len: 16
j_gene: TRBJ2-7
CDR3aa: CAGSLRGDRKIYEQYF

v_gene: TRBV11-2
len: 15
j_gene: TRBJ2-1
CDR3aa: CASSYGIRSYNEQFF

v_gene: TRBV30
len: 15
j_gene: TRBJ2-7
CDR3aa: CAWSPWTTRSYEQYF

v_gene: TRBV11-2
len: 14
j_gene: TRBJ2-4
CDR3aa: CASRSGVAKNIQYF

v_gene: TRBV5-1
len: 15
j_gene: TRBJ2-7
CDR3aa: CASRSFGRATYEQCF

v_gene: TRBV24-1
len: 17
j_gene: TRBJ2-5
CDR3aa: CATSGSRGGLAGETQYF

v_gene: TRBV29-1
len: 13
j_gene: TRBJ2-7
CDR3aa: CSGRDSLSYEQYF

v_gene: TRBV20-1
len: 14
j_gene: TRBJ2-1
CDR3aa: CSATGTDTYNEQFF

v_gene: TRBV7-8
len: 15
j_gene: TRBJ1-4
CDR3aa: CASSFKALTREKLFF

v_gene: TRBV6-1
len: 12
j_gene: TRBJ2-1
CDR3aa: CASKTSGGGQFF

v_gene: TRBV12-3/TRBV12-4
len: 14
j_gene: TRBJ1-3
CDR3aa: CASSQDRAGNTIYF

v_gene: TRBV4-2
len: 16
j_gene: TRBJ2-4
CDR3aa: CASSQDGGIAKNIQYF

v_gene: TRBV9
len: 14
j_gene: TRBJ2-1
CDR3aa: CASSVVAYSDEQFF

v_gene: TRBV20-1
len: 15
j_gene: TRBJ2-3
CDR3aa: CSAASGRDVTDTQYF

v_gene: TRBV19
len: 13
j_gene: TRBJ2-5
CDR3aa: CASTTSGGETQYF